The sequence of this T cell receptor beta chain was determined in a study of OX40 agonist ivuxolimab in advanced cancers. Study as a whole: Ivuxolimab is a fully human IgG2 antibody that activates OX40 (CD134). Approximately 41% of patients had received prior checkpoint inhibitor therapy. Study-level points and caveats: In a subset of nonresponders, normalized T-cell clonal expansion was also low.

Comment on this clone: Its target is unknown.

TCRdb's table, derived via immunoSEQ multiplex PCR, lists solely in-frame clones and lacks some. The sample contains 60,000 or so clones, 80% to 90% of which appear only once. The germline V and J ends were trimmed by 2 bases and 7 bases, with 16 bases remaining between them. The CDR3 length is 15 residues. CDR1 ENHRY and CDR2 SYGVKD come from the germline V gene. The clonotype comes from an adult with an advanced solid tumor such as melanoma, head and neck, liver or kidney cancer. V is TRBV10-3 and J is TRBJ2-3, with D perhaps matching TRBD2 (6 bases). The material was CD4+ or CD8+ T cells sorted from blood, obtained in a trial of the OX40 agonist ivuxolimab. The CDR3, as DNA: TGTGCCATCAGTGAGATGGACTACGGTAGCCATACGCAGTATTTT. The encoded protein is CAISEMDYGSHTQYF.